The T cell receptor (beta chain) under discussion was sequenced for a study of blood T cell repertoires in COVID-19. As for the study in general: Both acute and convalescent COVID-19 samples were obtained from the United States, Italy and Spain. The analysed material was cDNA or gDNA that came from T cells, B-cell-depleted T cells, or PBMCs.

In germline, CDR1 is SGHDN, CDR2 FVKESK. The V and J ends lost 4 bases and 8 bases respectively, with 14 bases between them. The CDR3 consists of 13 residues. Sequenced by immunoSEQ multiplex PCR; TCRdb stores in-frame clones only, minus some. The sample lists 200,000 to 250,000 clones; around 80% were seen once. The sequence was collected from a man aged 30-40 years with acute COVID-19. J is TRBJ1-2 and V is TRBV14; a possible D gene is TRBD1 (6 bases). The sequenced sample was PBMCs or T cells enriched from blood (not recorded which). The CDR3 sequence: CASSLLPGGGYTF. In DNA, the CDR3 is TGTGCCAGCAGCCTCCTGCCTGGGGGCGGCTACACCTTC.